The rows below give T cell receptor beta chains drawn from one sample of a study of T cell clones after liver transplantation. Data came from immunoSEQ multiplex PCR; TCRdb stores just in-frame clones and leaves some out. Of tens of thousands of clones detected, roughly two thirds appear once; the ten largest clones hold 15%. The sequences come from CD4+ T cells from blood, collected before liver transplant. The receptors shown here come from a human donor who received a liver transplant. Each CDR3 is given with its conserved first and last residue. The D gene is left open where the match is weak. Size is stated for part of the rows, as once, few or many counts, or as a class when the clone is expanded.

TRBJ2-5 | few | TRBV19 | NA | TGTGCCAGTAGTGTGGGTCGGGGGGAGACCCAGTACTTC | CASSVGRGETQYF
TRBJ2-1 | NA | TRBV19 | TRBD2 | TGTGCCAGTAGTCCTCGGACTAGCGGGGGGGCCTACTCCTACAATGAGCAGTTCTTC | CASSPRTSGGAYSYNEQFF
TRBJ2-1 | NA | TRBV15 | NA | TGTGCCACCAGCAGTCAGACTAGGAATGAGCAGTTCTTC | CATSSQTRNEQFF
TRBJ1-2 | once | TRBV11-2 | NA | TGTGCCAGCAGCTTAGACGTTGCCGTCGGAGGTGGCTACACCTTC | CASSLDVAVGGGYTF
TRBJ1-5 | NA | TRBV19 | NA | TGTGCCAGTAGTTATTCCTCGGGAGGAGCCTGGCCCCAGCATTTT | CASSYSSGGAWPQHF
TRBJ1-6 | NA | TRBV27 | TRBD1 | TGTGCCAGCAGTTTATCGGGGGACAGGGCATCACCCCTCCACTTT | CASSLSGDRASPLHF
TRBJ2-5 | once | TRBV4-1 | TRBD1 | TGCGCCAGCAGCCAAGTTGGGGCAGGGGGCCGGGAGACCCAGTACTTC | CASSQVGAGGRETQYF
TRBJ2-2 | NA | TRBV4-1 | TRBD2 | TGCGCCAGCAGCCAAGGACTAGCGGGCACCGGGGAGCTGTTTTTT | CASSQGLAGTGELFF
TRBJ2-7 | few | TRBV11-2 | NA | TGTGCCAGCAGCTTAGCGTGGGGAGGCGGTTCCTACGAGCAGTACTTC | CASSLAWGGGSYEQYF
TRBJ1-5 | NA | TRBV19 | NA | TGTGCCAGTAGTATAGAGGGGGCAGGTCAGCCCCAGCATTTT | CASSIEGAGQPQHF
TRBJ1-5 | few | TRBV7-9 | NA | TGTGCCAGCAGCCCACAGGCCAATCAGCCCCAGCATTTT | CASSPQANQPQHF
TRBJ1-4 | NA | TRBV5-1 | NA | TGCGCCAGCAGCTTCTCTCCGGACATTAATGAAAAACTGTTTTTT | CASSFSPDINEKLFF
TRBJ2-7 | NA | TRBV9 | TRBD2 | TGTGCCAGCAGCCGGGGGGGGGCTAGCTCCTACGAGCAGTACTTC | CASSRGGASSYEQYF
TRBJ2-6 | many | TRBV6-4 | NA | TGTGCCAGCAGTGACTCACCCCCACAGGGAGTGATGCCTGGGGCCAACGTCCTGACTTTC | CASSDSPPQGVMPGANVLTF
TRBJ2-1 | NA | TRBV30 | TRBD1 | TGTGCCTCACCCGGGACAGGGAGGAGTGAGCAGTTCTTC | CASPGTGRSEQFF
TRBJ2-5 | NA | TRBV2 | NA | TGTGCCAGCAGTGAAAGAGCCTCTCAAGAGACCCAGTACTTC | CASSERASQETQYF
TRBJ2-3 | NA | TRBV29-1 | TRBD2 | TGCAGCGCCCTCACGGGGGGGTCTAAAGATACGCAGTATTTT | CSALTGGSKDTQYF
TRBJ2-5 | NA | TRBV7-9 | NA | TGTGCCAGCAGCCCCGGAGAGACCCAGTACTTC | CASSPGETQYF
TRBJ2-5 | NA | TRBV29-1 | NA | TGCAGCGTTGAAGGGACATGGAGCGAGACCCAGTACTTC | CSVEGTWSETQYF
TRBJ1-5 | NA | TRBV7-3 | TRBD1 | TGTGCCAGCAGCGCCTCCGGGGACAGGAATCAGCCCCAGCATTTT | CASSASGDRNQPQHF
TRBJ2-3 | NA | TRBV5-5 | TRBD1 | TGTGCCAGCAGCTTGACAGGGGGCCTCAGCACAGATACGCAGTATTTT | CASSLTGGLSTDTQYF
TRBJ2-3 | NA | TRBV30 | TRBD2 | TGTGCCTGGAGCTTTGCGGGGGGTTTCACAGATACGCAGTATTTT | CAWSFAGGFTDTQYF
TRBJ1-1 | once | TRBV19 | NA | TGTGCCAGTAGTATAGGAGAGGGTGACACTGAAGCTTTCTTT | CASSIGEGDTEAFF
TRBJ1-2 | NA | TRBV10-1 | TRBD1 | TGCGCCAGCAGTGAGTTCAGGACAGGGCGTAATGGCTACACCTTC | CASSEFRTGRNGYTF
TRBJ1-2 | NA | TRBV5-6 | NA | TGTGCCAGCAGCTTACAGAATCGGAACTATGGCTACACCTTC | CASSLQNRNYGYTF
TRBJ1-1 | medium-sized | TRBV29-1 | TRBD1 | TGCAGCGTTAGTGCGCAGGGGGGGAACACTGAAGCTTTCTTT | CSVSAQGGNTEAFF
TRBJ2-7 | NA | TRBV5-1 | NA | TGCGCCAGCAGCCCCGACAGCTACGAGCAGTACTTC | CASSPDSYEQYF
TRBJ2-1 | NA | TRBV15 | TRBD2 | TGTGCCACCAGCAGAGAGGTGAGCGGGGGTTACAATGAGCAGTTCTTC | CATSREVSGGYNEQFF
TRBJ2-7 | few | TRBV6-1 | NA | TGTGCCAGCAGCGAACCAGGCTACGAGCAGTACTTC | CASSEPGYEQYF
TRBJ1-1 | few | TRBV18 | TRBD1 | TGTGCCAGCTCAGAAAATCAAAGGGGGCAGAGTGAAGCTTTCTTT | CASSENQRGQSEAFF
TRBJ2-2 | NA | TRBV10-1 | TRBD1 | TGCGCCAGCGTCTACAGGGGGAACACCGGGGAGCTGTTTTTT | CASVYRGNTGELFF
TRBJ2-5 | NA | TRBV15 | NA | TGTGCCACCAGCAGAGATACGGGGCAAGAGACCCAGTACTTC | CATSRDTGQETQYF
TRBJ2-5 | NA | TRBV30 | TRBD1 | TGTGCCTGGAGCATGCCCCTTACAGGGGGCGAGGAGACCCAGTACTTC | CAWSMPLTGGEETQYF
TRBJ1-1 | NA | TRBV18 | TRBD1 | TGTGCCAGCTCAGCCGCGACAGGGGGCACTGAAGCTTTCTTT | CASSAATGGTEAFF
TRBJ1-3 | many | TRBV4-2 | NA | TGTGCCAGCAGCCTAGTTGAGGGTCGAGGAGACACCATATATTTT | CASSLVEGRGDTIYF